Listed below are T cell receptor beta chains from one sample, sequenced in a study of cytomegalovirus exposure and HLA in healthy donors. Some clones are missing from TCRdb's copy, which holds only in-frame ones; the method was immunoSEQ multiplex PCR. The sample contains around 200,000 clones, approximately 79% of which appear only once. Specimen: PBMCs. The receptors were sampled from a girl aged 2 to 10 in good health and CMV-seronegative. CDR3s include the opening cysteine and the closing phenylalanine or tryptophan. The order of the fields is D gene, clone size, V gene, J gene, CDR3 DNA, CDR3 protein. D genes are given only for firm matches. Clone sizes are given selectively: once, few, many, or a class where the clone is expanded.

TRBD2	NA	TRBV5-6	TRBJ2-5	TGTGCCAGCAGCTTGGGGGAGGGGTACCAAGAGACCCAGTACTTC	CASSLGEGYQETQYF
NA	few	TRBV4-2	TRBJ1-1	TGTGCCAGCAGCCCGGAACAGGGTGGGTACGACACTGAAGCTTTCTTT	CASSPEQGGYDTEAFF
NA	NA	TRBV19	TRBJ2-1	TGTGCCAGTACCCCTTCGGACAGATTCGAGAACAATGAGCAGTTCTTC	CASTPSDRFENNEQFF
TRBD2	NA	TRBV19	TRBJ2-7	TGTGCCAGTAGTACCCGCAGCGGGAACGAGCAGTACTTC	CASSTRSGNEQYF
NA	NA	TRBV25-1	TRBJ2-7	TGTGCCAGCAGTGAATATACGGCAGGGCTGCTGGGCGAGCAGTACTTC	CASSEYTAGLLGEQYF
NA	NA	TRBV6-1	TRBJ1-5	TGTGCCAGCAGTGATAACAGGAATCAGCCCCAGCATTTT	CASSDNRNQPQHF
TRBD1	NA	TRBV6-5	TRBJ2-1	TGTGCCAGCAGTTTCTCGACAGGGGTTATTGAGCAGTTCTTC	CASSFSTGVIEQFF
NA	NA	TRBV6-5	TRBJ2-3	TGTGCCAGCAGTTACGCCCGAGGCACAGATACGCAGTATTTT	CASSYARGTDTQYF
NA	few	TRBV5-6	TRBJ1-6	TGTGCCAGCAGCTTGCAGAATTCACCCCTCCACTTT	CASSLQNSPLHF
TRBD1	NA	TRBV5-4	TRBJ1-6	TGTGCCAGCAGCCCAGACAGGGGGGGTTCACCCCTCCACTTT	CASSPDRGGSPLHF
TRBD2	NA	TRBV2	TRBJ2-7	TGTGCCAGCCAATCTCAAGCGGGAGGCTACGAGCAGTACTTC	CASQSQAGGYEQYF
NA	NA	TRBV12-5	TRBJ1-2	TGTGCTAGTGGTTTGGGGGCAGATCGCAGGGTCTATGGCTACACCTTC	CASGLGADRRVYGYTF
NA	NA	TRBV19	TRBJ2-4	TGTGCCAGTAGTATACGGGACACCGCCAAAAACATTCAGTACTTC	CASSIRDTAKNIQYF
TRBD2	NA	TRBV10-3	TRBJ2-7	TGTGCCATCAGTCTTGAAGCGGGGGAGTCCTACGAGCAGTACTTC	CAISLEAGESYEQYF
TRBD2	NA	TRBV11-1	TRBJ2-2	TGTGCCACCCGGGAGGGCGGGGAGCTGTTTTTT	CATREGGELFF
TRBD2	NA	TRBV6-5	TRBJ2-1	TGTGCCAGCAGACCAAGCGGGGGGGGCTACAATGAGCAGTTCTTC	CASRPSGGGYNEQFF
NA	NA	TRBV6-1	TRBJ2-7	TGTGCCAGCAGAAAAACAGGTTCCTACGAGCAGTACTTC	CASRKTGSYEQYF
TRBD1	NA	TRBV19	TRBJ2-1	TGTGCCAGTAGTACCCCGGACAGGGACCTTCGCGAGCAGTTCTTC	CASSTPDRDLREQFF
TRBD1	once	TRBV6-1	TRBJ1-5	TGTGCCAGCAGAGCACAGGGGGGTTCTCAGCCCCAGCATTTT	CASRAQGGSQPQHF
TRBD2	NA	TRBV9	TRBJ2-1	TGTGCCAGCAGCGTAGAAAGTTGGGATAGTCTAGCGGGAGGTTACAATGAGCAGTTCTTC	CASSVESWDSLAGGYNEQFF
NA	NA	TRBV30	TRBJ1-4	TGTGCCTGGAGTCCACCGGCTAATGAAAAACTGTTTTTT	CAWSPPANEKLFF
NA	NA	TRBV19	TRBJ2-2	TGTGCCAGTAGCACCGAACAGGGCACCGGGGAGCTGTTTTTT	CASSTEQGTGELFF
NA	NA	TRBV30	TRBJ2-1	TGTGCCTGGAGTAGCGGACGTTACTACAATGAGCAGTTCTTC	CAWSSGRYYNEQFF
TRBD1	NA	TRBV27	TRBJ1-1	TGTGCCAGCAGTTTTATGACAGGGGGGAACACTGAAGCTTTCTTT	CASSFMTGGNTEAFF
TRBD2	once	TRBV4-2	TRBJ2-2	TGTGCCAGCAGCCAACGACTAGCGGGGGGGCCGAACGGGGAGCTGTTTTTT	CASSQRLAGGPNGELFF
TRBD2	NA	TRBV5-1	TRBJ2-1	TGCGCCAGCAGCTTGGATATGACTAGCGACAGTGAGCAGTTCTTC	CASSLDMTSDSEQFF
TRBD1	NA	TRBV7-9	TRBJ1-5	TGTGCCAGCAGCTCGACAGGGAACCAGCCCCAGCATTTT	CASSSTGNQPQHF
NA	NA	TRBV5-6	TRBJ2-3	TGTGCCAGCAGCTTTATCGATACGCAGTATTTT	CASSFIDTQYF
TRBD1	NA	TRBV5-4	TRBJ1-2	TGTGCCAGCAGCCCATATCGGACAGGGGTGTCTAGCTATGGCTACACCTTC	CASSPYRTGVSSYGYTF
NA	few	TRBV5-4	TRBJ1-1	TGTGCCAGCAGCCACGGGGACACTGAAGCTTTCTTT	CASSHGDTEAFF
TRBD1	NA	TRBV7-9	TRBJ1-4	TGTTCCAGCAGCTCCCAGGGGGCGGGTGAAAAACTGTTTTTT	CSSSSQGAGEKLFF
NA	NA	TRBV4-1	TRBJ1-3	TGCGCCAGCAGCCAAACCACAGGGTCTGGAAACACCATATATTTT	CASSQTTGSGNTIYF
TRBD1	once	TRBV5-1	TRBJ1-1	TGCGCCAGCAGGGGACAGGCGACCACTGAAGCTTTCTTT	CASRGQATTEAFF
NA	NA	TRBV5-1	TRBJ2-2	TGCGCCAGCAGCCCCACAGACAGCACCGGGGAGCTGTTTTTT	CASSPTDSTGELFF
NA	NA	TRBV19	TRBJ1-1	TGTGCCAGTAGTCTTCTGAGTGGGAGGACTGAAGCTTTCTTT	CASSLLSGRTEAFF
NA	NA	TRBV29-1	TRBJ1-1	TGCAGCATAAAGACAGCCTCCACTGAAGCTTTCTTT	CSIKTASTEAFF
NA	NA	TRBV10-1	TRBJ2-2	TGCGCCAGCTCCAGGGGGGCCACCGGGGAGCTGTTTTTT	CASSRGATGELFF
TRBD1	NA	TRBV29-1	TRBJ2-7	TGCAGCGTTGGCGCCGGACAGGGGGCCCACGAGCAGTACTTC	CSVGAGQGAHEQYF
NA	NA	TRBV6-1	TRBJ2-1	TGTGCCAGCAGTGCGCGAACAGGGTTTTCAGAGCAGTTCTTC	CASSARTGFSEQFF
NA	few	TRBV7-3	TRBJ1-1	TGTGCCAGCAGCTGGGGGCAGGACACTGAAGCTTTCTTT	CASSWGQDTEAFF
NA	NA	TRBV6-1	TRBJ1-2	TGTGCCAGCAGGCGAACCGGGGGGCTGGACTATGGCTACACCTTC	CASRRTGGLDYGYTF
TRBD2	once	TRBV13	TRBJ2-7	TGTGCCAGCAGCCCCGCCTCTTTACTAGCGGAGCCAGGCGAGCAGTACTTC	CASSPASLLAEPGEQYF